This TCR beta chain was sequenced in a study of cytomegalovirus exposure and HLA in healthy donors. Broader study findings: Specificity of a few CMV-associated chains for CMV antigens was verified in vitro.

Regarding this clone: What it recognizes is unknown.

Here immunoSEQ multiplex PCR was the method, and the copy in TCRdb shows in-frame clones only, minus some. The sample comprises some 170,000 clones, around nine tenths of which are singletons, and roughly 2.5% rests with the top ten. The CDR3 runs 14 residues. Trimming removed 6 bases from V and 2 bases from J; junction bases left unmatched: 2. The germline V gene has CDR1 MNHEY and CDR2 SVGAGI. The rearrangement uses TRBV6-5 and TRBJ2-7; 12 bases map to TRBD2. The TCR originated in a man younger than 35 in good health and CMV-seropositive. The specimen sequenced was PBMCs. The chain's CDR3 is CASRTSGSAYEQYF. The CDR3 nucleotides are TGTGCCAGCAGGACTAGCGGGAGTGCCTACGAGCAGTACTTC.